This T cell receptor (beta chain) is from a study of T cells after yellow fever vaccination. General study findings and limits: Post-booster repertoires contained most primary-vaccination clones again (around 96% CD4, 88% CD8).

Each CDR3 protein gets one entry after TCRdb re-called the 5' RACE reads with MiXCR. Altogether 500,000 to 650,000 distinct CDR3 sequences are present, roughly a sixth being singletons, with the ten largest covering about 18%. On this clonotype itself: Its specificity is not known.

Germline CDR1 SGDLS, CDR2 YYNGEE. The CDR3 has 17 residues. The V gene end was trimmed by 4 bases and the J gene end by 6 bases; junction bases not matched to a gene: 17. The sample here was PBMCs, taken 5 days after the first yellow fever vaccination. The chain combines TRBV9 with TRBJ2-3, with 7 bases lining up with TRBD2. This clonotype originated in a man younger than 35 who received the YFV17D yellow fever vaccine. CDR3 coding DNA: TGTGCCAGCAGCCCAGGAGGATGGGGGGGGGTCAGGGATACGCAGTATTTT. This gives the protein CASSPGGWGGVRDTQYF.